This T cell receptor (beta chain) was documented in a study of T cell responses to AZD1222 COVID-19 vaccine. The study's findings and limits: Compared with day 0, the breadth and depth of the Spike-specific TCR repertoire rose significantly after two doses of AZD1222. Among the donors, most were white British and more were female, and clonal diversity was possibly underestimated.

In germline, CDR1 is LNHDA, CDR2 SQIVND (reference sequence). The CDR3 is 14 amino acids. The V gene lost 4 bases and the J gene lost 6 bases, with 14 bases spanning the gap. Details on this clone: Its antigen is still unknown.

Method: immunoSEQ multiplex PCR; TCRdb's copy keeps in-frame clones and lacks some. The sample lists tens of thousands of clones, around 82% occurring once. The rearrangement joins TRBV19 to TRBJ2-3; D might be TRBD2 (5 bases). The sequence was collected from an adult who received the AZD1222 COVID-19 vaccine. The sample in question was peripheral blood, obtained 28 days after the second AZD1222 dose. In DNA form, the CDR3 reads TGTGCCAGTAGTACCCGGGGTGGATGGGATACGCAGTATTTT. Translating gives CASSTRGGWDTQYF.